One sample yielded the 11 T cell receptor beta chains listed below, sequenced in a study of blood T cell repertoires in COVID-19. The method was immunoSEQ multiplex PCR; TCRdb's version includes in-frame clones alone and lacks a portion of them. The sample lists 100,000 to 150,000 clones, 92% seen once, with around 2% in the top ten. Source material: peripheral blood. The receptor source for this set is a man aged 45-65 years with COVID-19, enrolled during active disease.

This rearrangement joins TRBV6-1 to TRBJ1-1; possibly TRBD1 for D (6 bases). V lost 2 bases and J 5 bases, leaving 15 bases between the germline ends. The CDR3 sequence is 15 residues long. CDR1 is MNHNS, CDR2 SASEGT, per germline. The CDR3 nucleotides read TGTGCCAGCAGTGAAACAGGGCCTCTCGGAACTGAAGCTTTCTTT. This translates into CASSETGPLGTEAFF.

This clone was detected only once. This sequence joins TRBV28 and TRBJ2-5; TRBD1 aligns across 9 bases. The CDR3 contains 17 residues. Trimming cost V 5 bases and J 2 bases; bases outside gene matches: 12. Germline loops: CDR1 MDHEN, CDR2 SYDVKM. CDR3 coding DNA: TGTGCCAGCAGTCCCAGATACAGGGGGCTTGGGCAAGAGACCCAGTACTTC. Amino acid sequence: CASSPRYRGLGQETQYF.

This clone has more than one count but fewer than ten. The chain recombines TRBV30 with TRBJ1-6, with 8 bases lining up with TRBD1. The V and J ends lost 7 bases and 7 bases, in that order; junction bases with no gene match: 6. There are 13 residues in the CDR3. Germline CDR1 GTSNPN, CDR2 SVGIG (reference sequence). This CDR3 is CAYTTGVNSPLHF. The CDR3 DNA is TGTGCCTACACGACAGGGGTGAATTCACCCCTCCACTTT.

The chain is built from TRBV4-3 and TRBJ1-6; D unresolved. V shed 2 bases and J shed 0 bases, with 5 bases lying between them. The CDR3 length is 15 residues. The germline CDR1 and CDR2 sequences are LGHNA and YSLEER. This chain's CDR3 is CASSQMSSYNSPLHF. DNA for the CDR3: TGCGCCAGCAGCCAAATGAGCTCCTATAATTCACCCCTCCACTTT.

The gene calls are TRBV3-1 (or the pseudogene TRBV3-2) and TRBJ1-1; D uncertain. Trimming left V 1 base short and J 0 bases short, with 9 bases between. This CDR3 contains 15 residues. In germline, CDR1 is LGHDT, CDR2 YNNKEL (reference sequence). For the CDR3, the DNA is TGTGCCAGCAGCCAAGGGAACGGGATGAACACTGAAGCTTTCTTT. Its translation is CASSQGNGMNTEAFF.

The V gene is TRBV19, the J gene TRBJ2-2, with 10 bases that match TRBD2. Germline CDR1 LNHDA, CDR2 SQIVND (reference sequence). CDR3 size: 15 residues. V dropped 6 bases and J dropped 4; count of bases not matched to a gene: 5. The CDR3 is CASREAGGPTGELFF. Written as DNA, the CDR3 is TGTGCCAGTAGAGAAGCGGGAGGGCCCACCGGGGAGCTGTTTTTT.

The chain couples TRBV9 to TRBJ2-1; perhaps TRBD2 as D (5 bases). There are 14 residues in the CDR3. V was trimmed by 0 bases and J by 10 bases, leaving 14 bases between them. The germline gives CDR1 SGDLS, CDR2 YYNGEE. CDR3 DNA: TGTGCCAGCAGCGTAGCCATGGGAGATAGGGAGCAGTTCTTC. Its translation: CASSVAMGDREQFF.

This chain links TRBV6-5 with TRBJ1-2; D might be TRBD1 (5 bases). Germline-derived CDR1 and CDR2 are MNHEY and SVGAGI. V was cut by 6 bases and J by 0 bases, with 11 bases left in between. The CDR3 sequence is 14 residues long. CDR3 protein: CASSSGPANYGYTF. The CDR3 region has the DNA TGTGCCAGCAGCTCAGGGCCAGCTAACTATGGCTACACCTTC.

The V call is TRBV30, the J call TRBJ2-3, with TRBD2 as a possible D gene (6 bases). In germline, CDR1 is GTSNPN, CDR2 SVGIG (reference sequence). V lost 4 bases and J lost 6, with 26 bases in between. The CDR3 totals 17 residues. CDR3 sequence: CAWMHYGGTPGKDTQYF. The DNA of the CDR3 is TGTGCCTGGATGCATTACGGCGGGACGCCCGGAAAGGATACGCAGTATTTT. The full variable domain, its missing parts supplied by reference TRBV30 and TRBJ2-3, is SQTIHQWPATLVQPVGSPLSLECTVEGTSNPNLYWYRQAAGRGLQLLFYSVGIGQISSEVPQNLSASRPQDRQFILSSKKLLLSDSGFYLCAWMHYGGTPGKDTQYFGPGTRLTVL.

The chain links TRBV5-1 to TRBJ2-1; D gene ambiguous. The ends were cut back, 1 base at V and 0 bases at J, with 14 bases in the middle. The germline V gene has CDR1 SGHRS and CDR2 YFSETQ. The CDR3 has 17 amino acids. This CDR3 is CASSLQTLSSSYNEQFF. DNA for the CDR3: TGCGCCAGCAGCTTGCAGACTCTTAGCAGCTCCTACAATGAGCAGTTCTTC.

The CDR3 here is CASSEPGQGNIQYF. As DNA, the CDR3 is TGCGCCAGCAGTGAACCGGGACAGGGGAACATTCAGTACTTC. The V and J genes are TRBV10-2 and TRBJ2-4; 10 bases are a match to TRBD1. Looked up from germline, CDR1 is WSHSY and CDR2 is SAAADI. V trimming: 3 bases; J trimming: 7 bases; junction bases outside the gene matches: 3. The CDR3 loop spans 14 amino acids.